Shown below are 9 T cell receptor beta chains from a single sample sequenced in a study of post-analysis software for immune sequencing data. General study findings and limits: Roughly 5 TRBV segments occurring more often in patients than controls included TRBV5-6, TRBV5-1 and TRBV20-1.

Libraries were made from TCR beta cDNA, and they carried unique molecular identifiers. TCRdb called the PCR reads again in MiXCR, with one record for every CDR3 protein. The repertoire holds some 260,000 distinct CDR3 sequences, about 40% seen once, with around 4.8% in the top ten. The antigens of these receptors remain unknown. Sequences were obtained from blood. These receptors were taken from a girl under 18 with multiple sclerosis.

Comment on this clonotype: This may come from a read error, since a much larger clone is one base off. The chain links TRBV20-1 to TRBJ1-2, with 10 bases that match TRBD1. Germline CDR1 DFQATT, CDR2 SNEGSKA (reference sequence). The CDR3 covers 13 residues. Germline trimming cut 6 bases from V and 11 bases from J; bases unmatched to any gene: 12. This CDR3 is CSATRQGAGGYTF. In DNA form, the CDR3 reads TGCAGTGCCACTAGACAGGGGGCGGGTGGTTACACCTTC.

Written as DNA, the CDR3 is TGTGCCAGTAGCACCGGGACTAGGGTCGGCAATGAGCAGTTCTTC. This sequence encodes CASSTGTRVGNEQFF. This chain links TRBV19 with TRBJ2-1; TRBD2 agrees at 8 bases. The V gene end was trimmed by 6 bases and the J gene end by 6 bases; junction bases not matched to a gene: 10. Germline CDR1 and CDR2: LNHDA and SQIVND (reference sequence). The CDR3 contains 15 residues.

This clonotype was seen more than once but under ten times. The CDR3 DNA reads TGCGCCAGCAGCCAAGATCAAACCAGCGGGAGCTCCTACGAGCAGTACTTC. This encodes CASSQDQTSGSSYEQYF. This chain joins TRBV4-3 and TRBJ2-7; 8 nucleotides agree with TRBD2. After removal of 0 bases from V and 0 bases from J, the junction contained 7 bases not matched to a gene. Germline CDR1 is LGHNA and CDR2 is YSLEER. The CDR3 length is 17 residues.

This clonotype was counted a few times. The chain uses TRBV2 and TRBJ1-4, with D tentatively TRBD1 (5 bases). This CDR3 has 15 residues. Germline CDR1 SNHLY, CDR2 FYNNEI. V was trimmed by 1 base and J by 8 bases, leaving 14 bases between them. The CDR3 here is CASSEDGGRGEKLFF. CDR3 coding DNA: TGTGCCAGCAGTGAAGACGGGGGACGAGGAGAAAAACTGTTTTTT.

This clonotype occurred a few times. V is TRBV25-1 and J is TRBJ1-2, with TRBD1 as a possible D gene (5 bases). V lost 3 bases and J lost 4, with 27 bases in between. CDR3 size: 19 residues. Germline-derived CDR1 and CDR2 are MGHDK and SYGVNS. CDR3 DNA: TGTGCCAGCAGTGATTCCGGGGGGGACCCCCTACTTTGCGGCTATGGCTACACCTTC. Translating it yields CASSDSGGDPLLCGYGYTF.

Details on this clonotype: A much larger clone lies one base from this, so it may be a read error. The CDR3 here is CAGRSAGGALNIQYF. In nucleotides, the CDR3 is TGTGCCGGCAGGTCTGCGGGGGGCGCCCTGAACATTCAGTACTTC. The chain carries TRBV11-2 and TRBJ2-5; TRBD2 matches 8 bases. The DNA end is more similar to TRBJ2-4, so the J call may be wrong. CDR3 size: 15 residues. Germline V gene sequence: CDR1 SGHAT, CDR2 FQNNGV.

In the case of this clonotype: The junction differs from germline at one of its ends, possibly a read error. V is TRBV20-1 and J is TRBJ2-7, with D perhaps TRBD2 (5 bases). This CDR3 is built from 13 residues. Germline-derived CDR1 and CDR2 are DFQATT and SNEGSKA (reference sequence). The CDR3 sequence is CSTGSSPGGERYF. CDR3 DNA sequence: TGCAGTACTGGGTCTAGCCCTGGAGGCGAGCGGTACTTC.

This clonotype was observed many times. The chain recombines TRBV5-4 with TRBJ2-1; D not resolved. Germline values: CDR1 SGHNT, CDR2 YYREEE (reference sequence). V lost 4 bases to trimming and J lost 4 bases, with 9 bases between them. The CDR3 runs to 13 residues. The CDR3 coding sequence is TGTGCCAGCAGCCCGAACAGTTACAATGAGCAGTTCTTC. It codes for CASSPNSYNEQFF.

This clonotype has at least ten counts. The gene calls are TRBV5-1 and TRBJ2-1; tentatively, D is TRBD1 or TRBD2 (5 bases each). The CDR3 is 15 amino acids. Germline-derived CDR1 and CDR2 are SGHRS and YFSETQ. V lost 4 bases to trimming and J lost 6 bases, with 17 bases between them. The chain's CDR3 is CASSIVGAGVNEQFF. For the CDR3, the DNA is TGCGCCAGCAGCATTGTCGGGGCAGGCGTCAATGAGCAGTTCTTC.